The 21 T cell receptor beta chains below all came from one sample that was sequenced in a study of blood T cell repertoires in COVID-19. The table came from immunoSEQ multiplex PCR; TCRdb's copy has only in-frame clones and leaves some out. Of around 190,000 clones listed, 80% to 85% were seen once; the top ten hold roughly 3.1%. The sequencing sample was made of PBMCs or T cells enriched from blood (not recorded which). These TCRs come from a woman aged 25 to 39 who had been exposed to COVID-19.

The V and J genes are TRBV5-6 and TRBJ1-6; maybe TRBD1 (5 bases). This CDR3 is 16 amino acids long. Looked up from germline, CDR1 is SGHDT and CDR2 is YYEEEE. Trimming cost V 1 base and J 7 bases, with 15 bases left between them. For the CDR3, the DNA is TGTGCCAGCAGCTTGTCTCCCGGGGGTCGGAATTCACCCCTCCACTTT. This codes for CASSLSPGGRNSPLHF. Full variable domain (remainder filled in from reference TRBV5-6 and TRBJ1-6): DAGVTQSPTHLIKTRGQQVTLRCSPKSGHDTVSWYQQALGQGPQFIFQYYEEEERQRGNFPDRFSGHQFPNYSSELNVNALLLGDSALYLCASSLSPGGRNSPLHFGNGTRLTVT.

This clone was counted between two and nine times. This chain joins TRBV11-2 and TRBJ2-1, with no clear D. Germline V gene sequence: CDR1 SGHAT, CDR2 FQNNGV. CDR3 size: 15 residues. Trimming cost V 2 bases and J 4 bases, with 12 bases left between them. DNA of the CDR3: TGTGCCAGCAGCTTATCATACAGTCAGTACAATGAGCAGTTCTTC. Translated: CASSLSYSQYNEQFF.

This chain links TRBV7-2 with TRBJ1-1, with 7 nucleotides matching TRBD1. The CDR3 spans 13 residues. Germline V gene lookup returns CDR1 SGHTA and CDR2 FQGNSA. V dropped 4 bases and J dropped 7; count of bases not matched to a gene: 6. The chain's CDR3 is CASSSTGALEAFF. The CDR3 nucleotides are TGTGCCAGCAGCTCCACAGGGGCCCTTGAAGCTTTCTTT.

The CDR3 nucleotides are TGCGCCAGCAGCACTACGACAGGGCGGGCCTACGAGCAGTACTTC. This encodes CASSTTTGRAYEQYF. The chain is built from TRBV5-1 and TRBJ2-7; the match to TRBD1 covers 7 bases. The J segment lost 2 bases and the V segment lost 4 bases, leaving 9 bases of the junction unmatched. CDR1 and CDR2 from the germline V gene are SGHRS and YFSETQ. CDR3 length: 15 residues.

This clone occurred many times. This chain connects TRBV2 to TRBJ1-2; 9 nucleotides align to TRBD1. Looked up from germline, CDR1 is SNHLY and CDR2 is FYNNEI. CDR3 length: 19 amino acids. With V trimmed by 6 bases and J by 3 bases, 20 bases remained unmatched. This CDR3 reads CASSESVRDRVRGDYGYTF. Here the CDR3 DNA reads TGTGCCAGCAGCGAGTCCGTTCGGGACAGGGTGAGGGGGGACTATGGCTACACCTTC.

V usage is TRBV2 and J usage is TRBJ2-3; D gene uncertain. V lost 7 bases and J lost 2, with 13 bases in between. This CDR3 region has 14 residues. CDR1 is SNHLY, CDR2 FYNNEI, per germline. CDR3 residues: CASNIVGPTDTQYF. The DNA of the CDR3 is TGTGCCAGCAATATAGTGGGCCCCACAGATACGCAGTATTTT.

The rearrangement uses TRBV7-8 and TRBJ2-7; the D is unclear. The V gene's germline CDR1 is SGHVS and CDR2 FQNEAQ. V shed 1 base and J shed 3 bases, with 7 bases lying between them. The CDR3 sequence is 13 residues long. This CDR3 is CASSLGSNYEQYF. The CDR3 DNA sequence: TGTGCCAGCAGCTTAGGGTCTAACTACGAGCAGTACTTC.

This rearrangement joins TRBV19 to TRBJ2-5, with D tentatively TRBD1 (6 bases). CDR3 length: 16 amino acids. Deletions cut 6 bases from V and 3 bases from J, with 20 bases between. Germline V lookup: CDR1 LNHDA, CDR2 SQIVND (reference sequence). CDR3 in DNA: TGTGCCAGTAGACCCGGCGCCAGGGGTGGGGAAGAGACCCAGTACTTC. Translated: CASRPGARGGEETQYF.

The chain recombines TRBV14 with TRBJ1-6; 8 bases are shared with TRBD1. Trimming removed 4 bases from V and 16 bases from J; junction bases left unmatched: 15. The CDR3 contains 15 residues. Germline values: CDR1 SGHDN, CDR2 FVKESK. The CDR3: CASSPAGTGLRPLHF. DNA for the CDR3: TGTGCCAGCAGCCCAGCCGGGACAGGTTTACGACCTCTCCACTTT. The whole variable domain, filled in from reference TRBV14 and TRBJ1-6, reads EAGVTQFPSHSVIEKGQTVTLRCDPISGHDNLYWYRRVMGKEIKFLLHFVKESKQDESGMPNNRFLAERTGGTYSTLKVQPAELEDSGVYFCASSPAGTGLRPLHFGNGTRLTVT.

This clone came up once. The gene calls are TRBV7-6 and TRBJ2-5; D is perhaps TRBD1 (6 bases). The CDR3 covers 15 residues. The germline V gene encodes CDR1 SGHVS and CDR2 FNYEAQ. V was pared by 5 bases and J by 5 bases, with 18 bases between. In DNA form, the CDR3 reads TGTGCCAGCAGCCCGCTACAACAGGGTGGGGAGACCCAGTACTTC. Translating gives CASSPLQQGGETQYF.

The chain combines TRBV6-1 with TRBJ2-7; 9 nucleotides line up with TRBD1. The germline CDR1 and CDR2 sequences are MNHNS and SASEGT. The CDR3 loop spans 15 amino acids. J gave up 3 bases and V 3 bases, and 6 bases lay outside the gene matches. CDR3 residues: CASSEIGTGYYEQYF. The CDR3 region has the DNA TGTGCCAGCAGTGAGATTGGGACAGGGTACTACGAGCAGTACTTC.

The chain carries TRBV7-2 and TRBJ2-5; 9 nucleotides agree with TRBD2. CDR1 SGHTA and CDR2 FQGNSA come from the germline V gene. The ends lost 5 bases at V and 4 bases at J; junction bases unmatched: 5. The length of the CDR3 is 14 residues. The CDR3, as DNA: TGTGCCAGCAGCGATAGCGGGGGCGGAGAGACCCAGTACTTC. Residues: CASSDSGGGETQYF. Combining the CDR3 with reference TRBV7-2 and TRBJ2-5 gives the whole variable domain GAGVSQSPSNKVTEKGKDVELRCDPISGHTALYWYRQSLGQGLEFLIYFQGNSAPDKSGLPSDRFSAERTGGSVSTLTIQRTQQEDSAVYLCASSDSGGGETQYFGPGTRLLVL.

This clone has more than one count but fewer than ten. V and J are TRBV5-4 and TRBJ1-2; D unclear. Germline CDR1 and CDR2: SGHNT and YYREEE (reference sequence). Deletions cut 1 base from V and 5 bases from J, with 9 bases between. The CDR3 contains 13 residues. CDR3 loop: CASSLMPGYGYTF. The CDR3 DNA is TGTGCCAGCAGCTTGATGCCAGGATATGGCTACACCTTC.

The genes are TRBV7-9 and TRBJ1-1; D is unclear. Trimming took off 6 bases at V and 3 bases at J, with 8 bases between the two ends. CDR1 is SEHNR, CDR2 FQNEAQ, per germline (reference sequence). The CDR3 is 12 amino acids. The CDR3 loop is CASSSPYTEAFF. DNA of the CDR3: TGTGCCAGCAGTTCCCCCTACACTGAAGCTTTCTTT. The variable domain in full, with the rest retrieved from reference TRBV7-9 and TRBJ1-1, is DTGVSQNPRHKITKRGQNVTFRCDPISEHNRLYWYRQTLGQGPEFLTYFQNEAQLEKSRLLSDRFSAERPKGSFSTLEIQRTEQGDSAMYLCASSSPYTEAFFGQGTRLTVV.

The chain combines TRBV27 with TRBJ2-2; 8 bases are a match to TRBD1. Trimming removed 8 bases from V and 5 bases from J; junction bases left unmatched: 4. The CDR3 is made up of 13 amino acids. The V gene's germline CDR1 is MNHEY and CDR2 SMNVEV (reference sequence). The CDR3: CASQGAPTGELFF. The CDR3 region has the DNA TGTGCCAGCCAGGGGGCGCCGACCGGGGAGCTGTTTTTT.

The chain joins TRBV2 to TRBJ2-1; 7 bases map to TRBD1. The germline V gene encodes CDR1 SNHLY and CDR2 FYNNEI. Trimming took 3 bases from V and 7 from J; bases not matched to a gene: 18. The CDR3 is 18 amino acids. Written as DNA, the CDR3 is TGTGCCAGCAGTGAGAGGGGGCTAGGGCACTCTCGTCGGAATGAGCAGTTCTTC. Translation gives CASSERGLGHSRRNEQFF.

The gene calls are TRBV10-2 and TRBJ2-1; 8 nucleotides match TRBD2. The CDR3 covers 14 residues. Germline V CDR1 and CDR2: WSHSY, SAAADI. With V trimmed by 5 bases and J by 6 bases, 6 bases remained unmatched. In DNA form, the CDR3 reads TGCGCCAGCAGTCAAACCGGGGGGGTCAATGAGCAGTTCTTC. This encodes CASSQTGGVNEQFF.

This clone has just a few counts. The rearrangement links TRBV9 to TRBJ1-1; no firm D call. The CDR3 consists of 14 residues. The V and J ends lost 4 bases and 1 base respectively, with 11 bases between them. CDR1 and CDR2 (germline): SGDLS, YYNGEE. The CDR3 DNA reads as TGTGCCAGCAGCCGGGAAACAGAGAACACTGAAGCTTTCTTT. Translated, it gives CASSRETENTEAFF.

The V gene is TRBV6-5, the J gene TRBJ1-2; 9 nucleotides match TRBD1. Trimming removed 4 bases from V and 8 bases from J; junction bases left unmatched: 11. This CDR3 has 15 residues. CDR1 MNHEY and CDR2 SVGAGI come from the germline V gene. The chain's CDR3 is CASSFSGTGSGGYTF. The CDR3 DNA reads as TGTGCCAGCAGTTTTTCCGGGACAGGGTCCGGGGGCTACACCTTC.

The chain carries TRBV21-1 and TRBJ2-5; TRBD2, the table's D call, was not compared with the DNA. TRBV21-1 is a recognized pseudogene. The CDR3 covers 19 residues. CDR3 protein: CASSNVKRLAGGTPETQYF. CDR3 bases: TGTGCCAGCAGCAATGTTAAACGACTAGCGGGGGGGACACCAGAGACCCAGTACTTC.

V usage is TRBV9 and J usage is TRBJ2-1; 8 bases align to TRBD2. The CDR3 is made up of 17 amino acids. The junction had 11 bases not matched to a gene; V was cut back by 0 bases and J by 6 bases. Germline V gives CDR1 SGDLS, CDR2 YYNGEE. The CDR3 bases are TGTGCCAGCAGCGTAGCCTCACCCGGGACTAGGGGCAATGAGCAGTTCTTC. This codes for CASSVASPGTRGNEQFF.